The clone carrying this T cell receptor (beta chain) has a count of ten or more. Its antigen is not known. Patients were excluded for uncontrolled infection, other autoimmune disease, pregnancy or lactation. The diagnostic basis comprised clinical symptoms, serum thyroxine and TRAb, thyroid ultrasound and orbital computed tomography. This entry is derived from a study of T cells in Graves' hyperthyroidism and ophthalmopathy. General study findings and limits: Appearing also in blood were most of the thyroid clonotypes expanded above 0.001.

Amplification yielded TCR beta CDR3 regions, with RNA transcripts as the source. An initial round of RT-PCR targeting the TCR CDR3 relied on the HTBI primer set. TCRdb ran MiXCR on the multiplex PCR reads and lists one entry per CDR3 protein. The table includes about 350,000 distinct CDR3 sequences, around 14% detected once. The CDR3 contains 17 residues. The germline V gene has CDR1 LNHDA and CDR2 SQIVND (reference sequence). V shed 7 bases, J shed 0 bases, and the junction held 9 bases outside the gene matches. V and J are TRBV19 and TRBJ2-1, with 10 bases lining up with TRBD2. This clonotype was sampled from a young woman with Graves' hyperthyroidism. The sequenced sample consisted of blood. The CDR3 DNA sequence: TGTGCCAGTACCCCACTAGCGGGACCGTACTCCTACAATGAGCAGTTCTTC. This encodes CASTPLAGPYSYNEQFF.